The present T cell receptor (beta chain) was sequenced within a study of human T cells and chemical hapten exposure. Study-wide context: Sensitizing treatment utilized 2% DPC over an approximately 2 cm by approximately 2 cm portion of upper inner arm skin.

The time point: patch test 2, 6 weeks after DPC sensitization. As to treatment: therapeutic diphenylcyclopropenone sensitization with weekly scalp DPC. At patch-test visits, sampling came before the patch test. This clonotype appeared a few times. This CDR3 spans 16 amino acids. V lost 0 bases, J lost 2 bases, and 11 bases lay in between. In germline, CDR1 is MNHEY, CDR2 SVGAGI. One entry per CDR3 protein, called by TCRdb with MiXCR from the RACE reads. The sample has 85,000 to 95,000 distinct CDR3 sequences; roughly 9.6% are singletons. Sequencing was performed on whole blood, taken in connection with sensitization to the hapten diphenylcyclopropenone (DPC). This TCR derives from a middle-aged man with alopecia areata. Some clones in this sample may be carry-over from other donors' samples. The V call is TRBV6-5, the J call TRBJ2-1; D possibly corresponds to TRBD2 (5 bases). CDR3 coding DNA: TGTGCCAGCAGTTACTCGGGCGGACTCCCCTACAATGAGCAGTTCTTC. Translation gives CASSYSGGLPYNEQFF.